These T cell receptor beta chains were read from a single sample in a study of HIV-infected patients and healthy controls. Via MiXCR, TCRdb re-called the 5' RACE reads, giving one row per CDR3 protein. The sample has some 6,100 distinct CDR3 sequences; 7.4% are singletons. Source: blood, taken during antiretroviral therapy. These receptors all stem from an adult with HIV infection. Each CDR3 is given with its conserved first and last residue. A D gene is named only where the DNA matches it firmly. The size field is filled for only some rows; it gives once, few, many or a size class.

D gene | J gene | CDR3 length | V gene | clone size | CDR3 DNA | CDR3 protein
- | TRBJ1-2 | 14 | TRBV7-6 | - | TGTGCAAGCAGCTCATCGGGACGGGGCTATGGCTACACCTTC | CASSSSGRGYGYTF
TRBD2 | TRBJ2-3 | 17 | TRBV7-6 | medium-sized | TGTGCCAGCAGCTTAGGGACTAGCGGGATACCTCCTGATACGCAGTATTTT | CASSLGTSGIPPDTQYF
TRBD1 | TRBJ1-2 | 16 | TRBV20-1 | - | TGCAGTGCTAGGGGCCAGGGGGGACAGGTTAACTATGGCTACACCTTC | CSARGQGGQVNYGYTF
- | TRBJ2-3 | 16 | TRBV28 | many | TGTGCCAGCCTTGGCGGGGGCGCGACCCTCACAGATACGCAGTATTTT | CASLGGGATLTDTQYF
- | TRBJ2-1 | 16 | TRBV20-1 | few | TGCAGTGCTACCCTATCGCCGTCAAGAAGATACAATGAGCAGTTCTTC | CSATLSPSRRYNEQFF
- | TRBJ2-2 | 12 | TRBV28 | medium-sized | TGTGCCAGCAGTTTAGGCGGCGGGGAGCTGTTTTTT | CASSLGGGELFF
TRBD1 | TRBJ1-5 | 14 | TRBV7-9 | medium-sized | TGTGCCAGCAGCCGGACAGGCGACGATCAGCCCCAGCATTTT | CASSRTGDDQPQHF
- | TRBJ2-2 | 16 | TRBV7-9 | many | TGTGCCAGCAGCTTACTGTCAAGGGGCTCGACCGGGGAGCTGTTTTTT | CASSLLSRGSTGELFF
- | TRBJ2-1 | 14 | TRBV29-1 | few | TGCAGCGTTGAAGAGGGCACCCCCTACAATGAGCAGTTCTTC | CSVEEGTPYNEQFF
- | TRBJ1-2 | 15 | TRBV28 | many | TGTGCCAGCAGTTTCGACAGTCTTGGAAACTATGGCTACACCTTC | CASSFDSLGNYGYTF
TRBD2 | TRBJ2-3 | 18 | TRBV7-8 | - | TGTGCCAGCAGCTCCCTGCCGGGTAGCGGGGGGGCGACAGATACGCAGTATTTT | CASSSLPGSGGATDTQYF
TRBD1 | TRBJ2-7 | 14 | TRBV4-1 | - | TGCGCCAGCAGCGATGCACAGGGGGCTTACGAGCAGTACTTC | CASSDAQGAYEQYF
- | TRBJ1-2 | 13 | TRBV28 | many | TGTGCCAGCAGTCCCAGCTTTAACTATGGCTACACCTTC | CASSPSFNYGYTF
- | TRBJ1-2 | 14 | TRBV7-2 | many | TGTGCCAGCAGCTTAGGGGGCTCCTACTATGGCTACACCTTC | CASSLGGSYYGYTF
- | TRBJ2-1 | 12 | TRBV29-1 | few | TGCAGCGTTGAGGCGACCTACAATGAGCAGTTCTTC | CSVEATYNEQFF
TRBD2 | TRBJ2-3 | 17 | TRBV2 | medium-sized | TGTGCCAGCAGTGATACCCTGTATAGCGGGAGGAGGGATACGCAGTATTTT | CASSDTLYSGRRDTQYF
- | TRBJ1-5 | 13 | TRBV7-2 | many | TGTGCCAGCAGCTTAGAGAGGAATCAGCCCCAGCATTTT | CASSLERNQPQHF
TRBD1 | TRBJ1-4 | 14 | TRBV11-2 | medium-sized | TGTGCCAGCAGCTTGACAGGGAATAATGAAAAACTGTTTTTT | CASSLTGNNEKLFF
- | TRBJ1-5 | 15 | TRBV2 | medium-sized | TGTGCCAGCAGTGGAACCAGAGATAGCAATCAGCCCCAGCATTTT | CASSGTRDSNQPQHF
TRBD2 | TRBJ2-1 | 12 | TRBV30 | medium-sized | TGTGCCTCAGCGGGAGGTACGCATGAGCAGTTCTTC | CASAGGTHEQFF
- | TRBJ1-1 | 13 | TRBV7-9 | medium-sized | TGTGCCAGCAGCTTAGAGGGAGGGACTGAAGCTTTCTTT | CASSLEGGTEAFF
- | TRBJ1-3 | 15 | TRBV3-1 | medium-sized | TGTGCCAGCAGCCAAGACTCTAGCTCTGGAAACACCATATATTTT | CASSQDSSSGNTIYF
TRBD1 | TRBJ1-1 | 16 | TRBV6-5 | medium-sized | TGTGCCAGCAGTTACGGGACAGGGCCCATGAACACTGAAGCTTTCTTT | CASSYGTGPMNTEAFF
- | TRBJ1-4 | 21 | TRBV6-5 | many | TGTGCCAGCAGTTGGCTTACCCCCGGGACACCGGCCGGGAAAACTAATGAAAAACTGTTTTTT | CASSWLTPGTPAGKTNEKLFF